These 11 T cell receptor beta chains were sequenced from one sample in a study of shared clonotypes between healthy human individuals. The table came from immunoSEQ multiplex PCR; TCRdb's copy has only in-frame clones and leaves some out. The sample gives hundreds of thousands of clones, roughly 83% of which show up once; about 13% is in the top ten. The sequencing input was PBMCs. The source of these receptors is a woman aged 40 to 50 in good health. Some clones in this sample may be carry-over from other donors' samples.

This sequence joins TRBV29-1 and TRBJ2-1, with 7 positions matching TRBD2. CDR3 length equals 15 residues. Germline lookup yields CDR1 SQVTM and CDR2 ANQGSEA. Trimming removed 6 bases from V and 0 bases from J; junction bases left unmatched: 8. The CDR3 DNA is TGCAGCGTCAAAAGCGGGGTCAGCTCCTACAATGAGCAGTTCTTC. It specifies CSVKSGVSSYNEQFF.

This clone occurred a few times. This chain joins TRBV15 and TRBJ1-1, with D maybe TRBD1 (5 bases). This CDR3 is 14 amino acids long. Germline assignment: CDR1 LNHNV and CDR2 YYDKDF (reference sequence). V lost 1 base and J lost 8, with 14 bases in between. The CDR3 region has the DNA TGTGCCACCAGCAGAGGGAAACAGGCCTCGGAAGCTTTCTTT. It yields the protein CATSRGKQASEAFF.

This chain joins TRBV28 and TRBJ2-1; D uncertain. V was shortened by 4 bases and J by 2 bases, with 15 bases between the two germline ends. The germline gives CDR1 MDHEN, CDR2 SYDVKM. The CDR3 totals 16 residues. CDR3 bases: TGTGCCAGCAGTTCTTGGGTACACGGACCCTACAATGAGCAGTTCTTC. The encoded protein is CASSSWVHGPYNEQFF.

This clone showed up just once. This chain links TRBV9 with TRBJ2-1, with 7 positions matching TRBD1. Germline values: CDR1 SGDLS, CDR2 YYNGEE. The CDR3 has 14 residues. The J segment lost 4 bases and the V segment lost 1 base, leaving 2 bases of the junction unmatched. CDR3 sequence: CASSVSTGYNEQFF. DNA for the CDR3: TGTGCCAGCAGCGTATCGACAGGGTACAATGAGCAGTTCTTC.

The CDR3 DNA reads as TGTGCCAGCAGTGAACAGGGAATCGGCACCGGGGAGCTGTTTTTT. Amino acid sequence: CASSEQGIGTGELFF. The genes are TRBV7-3 and TRBJ2-2, with D possibly TRBD1 on 6 matching bases. V was trimmed by 6 bases and J by 4 bases, leaving 15 bases between them. Germline CDR1 and CDR2: SGHTA and FQGTGA. The CDR3 spans 15 residues. The full variable domain, with the rest looked up from reference TRBV7-3 and TRBJ2-2, is GAGVSQTPSNKVTEKGKYVELRCDPISGHTALYWYRQSLGQGPEFLIYFQGTGAADDSGLPNDRFFAVRPEGSVSTLKIQRTERGDSAVYLCASSEQGIGTGELFFGEGSRLTVL.

The rearrangement joins TRBV19 to TRBJ1-1, with 7 bases matching TRBD1. Germline V gene lookup returns CDR1 LNHDA and CDR2 SQIVND (reference sequence). The V and J ends lost 5 bases and 0 bases, in that order; junction bases with no gene match: 9. The CDR3 sequence is 16 residues long. CDR3 coding DNA: TGTGCCAGTAGTGTACCGGGACAGCCCATGAACACTGAAGCTTTCTTT. Its protein is CASSVPGQPMNTEAFF.

The rearrangement joins TRBV7-8 to TRBJ2-5, with D possibly being TRBD2 (6 bases). Germline CDR1 SGHVS, CDR2 FQNEAQ. Trimming took off 5 bases at V and 3 bases at J, with 13 bases between the two ends. The CDR3 is 14 amino acids. This chain's CDR3 is CASSLPGLEETQYF. Here the CDR3 DNA reads TGTGCCAGCAGCCTCCCGGGACTGGAAGAGACCCAGTACTTC.

The chain links TRBV29-1 to TRBJ1-1; D is unresolved. V gave up 3 bases and J gave up 3 bases, with 11 bases separating them. The CDR3 loop spans 13 amino acids. Germline V lookup: CDR1 SQVTM, CDR2 ANQGSEA. The CDR3 sequence: CSVESGGYTEAFF. The CDR3 nucleotides are TGCAGCGTTGAGTCGGGTGGGTACACTGAAGCTTTCTTT.

Concerning this clone itself: It differs at one base from a far larger clone, so likely a read error. The chain recombines TRBV28 with TRBJ1-3; D is unresolved. V was pared by 3 bases and J by 0 bases, with 6 bases between. Germline assignment: CDR1 MDHEN and CDR2 SYDVKM. The CDR3 extends over 14 amino acids. CDR3 bases: TGTGCCAGCAGTTTCGGGTTCTCTGGAAACACCATATATTTT. Protein sequence: CASSFGFSGNTIYF.

The chain combines TRBV5-4 with TRBJ2-1, with TRBD1 identical over 12 bases. The germline V gene has CDR1 SGHNT and CDR2 YYREEE (reference sequence). This CDR3 has 15 residues. The V and J ends lost 4 bases and 7 bases, in that order; junction bases with no gene match: 6. CDR3 sequence: CASSAGTGGWNEQFF. The CDR3 DNA reads as TGTGCCAGCAGCGCCGGGACAGGGGGCTGGAATGAGCAGTTCTTC.

The gene calls are TRBV9 and TRBJ2-5; TRBD1 aligns across 9 bases. CDR3 length: 14 amino acids. Germline loops: CDR1 SGDLS, CDR2 YYNGEE. V lost 5 bases and J lost 2; bases outside the gene matches: 4. The CDR3, as DNA: TGTGCCAGCAGTTACAGGGGGCAACAAGAGACCCAGTACTTC. Its protein product is CASSYRGQQETQYF.